The 12 T cell receptor beta chains below come from one sample, sequenced in a study of blood T cell repertoires in COVID-19. Assay: immunoSEQ multiplex PCR; the TCRdb copy retains only in-frame clones and omits some. The sample lists 100,000 to 150,000 clones, 81% occurring once. Sequenced material: peripheral blood. These receptors were taken from a man aged 25 to 40 with COVID-19, enrolled during active disease.

CDR3 protein: CASSYSRGLNTEAFF. Here the CDR3 DNA reads TGTGCCAGCAGTTACTCAAGGGGGCTAAACACTGAAGCTTTCTTT. The rearrangement uses TRBV6-5 and TRBJ1-1, with 7 nucleotides matching TRBD1. Germline V gives CDR1 MNHEY, CDR2 SVGAGI. V was pared by 0 bases and J by 2 bases, with 3 bases of the junction left unmatched. The CDR3 spans 15 residues.

The gene calls are TRBV28 and TRBJ1-2, with 8 bases that match TRBD1. The germline gives CDR1 MDHEN, CDR2 SYDVKM. The ends lost 4 bases at V and 6 bases at J; junction bases unmatched: 19. This CDR3 spans 18 amino acids. As DNA, the CDR3 is TGTGCCAGCAGTTGGGGGTTTAGGACAGGGCTTCTAACCCATGGCTACACCTTC. This gives the protein CASSWGFRTGLLTHGYTF.

V and J are TRBV12-3 or TRBV12-4 and TRBJ1-5; unclear D gene. Deletions cut 3 bases from V and 7 bases from J, with 10 bases between. CDR3 length equals 13 residues. CDR3 bases: TGTGCCAGCAGTTTCGAGGAGAGGCAGCCCCAGCATTTT. Residues: CASSFEERQPQHF.

The V call is TRBV10-3, the J call TRBJ1-1; TRBD1 matches 9 bases. V shed 0 bases, J shed 4 bases, and the junction held 6 bases outside the gene matches. Germline V gives CDR1 ENHRY, CDR2 SYGVKD. CDR3 length: 16 residues. CDR3 coding DNA: TGTGCCATCAGTGAGTCGGCAGGGACAGGGCGCACTGAAGCTTTCTTT. This sequence encodes CAISESAGTGRTEAFF.

The rearrangement links TRBV11-2 to TRBJ2-7, with D possibly matching TRBD2 (5 bases). V shed 4 bases and J shed 0 bases, with 7 bases lying between them. Germline values: CDR1 SGHAT, CDR2 FQNNGV. The CDR3 is made up of 13 amino acids. For the CDR3, the DNA is TGTGCCAGCAGCTCCGGGGTCTCCTACGAGCAGTACTTC. Protein: CASSSGVSYEQYF. Full variable domain (missing parts from reference TRBV11-2 and TRBJ2-7): EAGVAQSPRYKIIEKRQSVAFWCNPISGHATLYWYQQILGQGPKLLIQFQNNGVVDDSQLPKDRFSAERLKGVDSTLKIQPAKLEDSAVYLCASSSGVSYEQYFGPGTRLTVT.

V and J are TRBV28 and TRBJ2-5; 10 nucleotides align to TRBD1. From germline, CDR1 is MDHEN and CDR2 SYDVKM. The CDR3 sequence is 20 residues long. J was trimmed by 1 base and V by 4 bases; bases with no gene match: 18. The CDR3 coding sequence is TGTGCCAGCAGTTGGGAGGGGGGACAGGGGACCCGGCGGTTCCAAGAGACCCAGTACTTC. Translated, it gives CASSWEGGQGTRRFQETQYF.

This clone is a singleton in its sample. The chain has TRBV11-3 and TRBJ2-1, with 12 bases fitting TRBD2. CDR1 and CDR2 from the germline V gene are SGHNT and YENEEA. The junction had 12 bases not matched to a gene; V was cut back by 5 bases and J by 1 base. This CDR3 is built from 19 residues. The CDR3 protein is CASSPFRLAGGLSYNEQFF. The DNA of the CDR3 is TGTGCCAGCAGCCCCTTTCGGCTAGCGGGGGGGCTGTCCTACAATGAGCAGTTCTTC.

This chain links TRBV7-2 with TRBJ2-7; D ambiguous. The V and J ends lost 2 bases and 0 bases respectively, with 8 bases between them. Germline loops: CDR1 SGHTA, CDR2 FQGNSA. This CDR3 is built from 14 residues. The CDR3 sequence: CASSLMSYSYEQYF. In DNA, the CDR3 is TGTGCCAGCAGCTTAATGTCGTACTCCTACGAGCAGTACTTC.

This sequence joins TRBV5-6 and TRBJ2-7, with 8 bases lining up with TRBD1. This CDR3 spans 18 amino acids. Germline trimming cut 4 bases from V and 9 bases from J; bases unmatched to any gene: 24. Germline CDR1 is SGHDT and CDR2 is YYEEEE. This CDR3 reads CASSLKIAGQGGVIGQYF. CDR3 nucleotides: TGTGCCAGCAGCCTAAAGATTGCAGGACAGGGAGGTGTCATAGGGCAGTACTTC.

The rearrangement uses TRBV28 and TRBJ2-1; 10 bases match TRBD2. Germline V CDR1 and CDR2: MDHEN, SYDVKM. The CDR3 covers 16 residues. V dropped 2 bases and J dropped 6; count of bases not matched to a gene: 7. CDR3 residues: CASSLRGLASVNEQFF. The DNA for the CDR3 is TGTGCCAGCAGTTTACGGGGACTAGCGTCGGTCAATGAGCAGTTCTTC. The variable domain in full, with the rest retrieved from reference TRBV28 and TRBJ2-1, is DVKVTQSSRYLVKRTGEKVFLECVQDMDHENMFWYRQDPGLGLRLIYFSYDVKMKEKGDIPEGYSVSREKKERFSLILESASTNQTSMYLCASSLRGLASVNEQFFGPGTRLTVL.

The V gene is TRBV30, the J gene TRBJ2-2, with D maybe TRBD2 (5 bases). The CDR3 is 16 residues long. V was shortened by 2 bases and J by 0 bases, with 13 bases between the two germline ends. In germline, CDR1 is GTSNPN, CDR2 SVGIG (reference sequence). The CDR3 region has the DNA TGTGCCTGGAGTTTCAAAGGGAGCGCGAACACCGGGGAGCTGTTTTTT. It translates to CAWSFKGSANTGELFF.

The chain recombines TRBV11-2 with TRBJ2-2; maybe TRBD2 (5 bases). Germline values: CDR1 SGHAT, CDR2 FQNNGV. Trimming stripped 1 base from V and 5 bases from J, with 11 bases between. This CDR3 spans 15 amino acids. Here the CDR3 reads CASSLVATGTGELFF. In DNA form, the CDR3 reads TGTGCCAGCAGCTTAGTGGCTACGGGGACCGGGGAGCTGTTTTTT.